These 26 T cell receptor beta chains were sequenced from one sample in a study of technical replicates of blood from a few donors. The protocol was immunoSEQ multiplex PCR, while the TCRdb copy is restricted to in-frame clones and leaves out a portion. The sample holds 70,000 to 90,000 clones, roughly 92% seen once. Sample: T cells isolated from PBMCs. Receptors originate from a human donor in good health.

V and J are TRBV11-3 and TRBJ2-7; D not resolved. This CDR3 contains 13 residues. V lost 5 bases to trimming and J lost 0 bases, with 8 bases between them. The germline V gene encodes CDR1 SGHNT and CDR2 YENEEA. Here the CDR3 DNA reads TGTGCCAGCAGCCCGCCGAGCTCCTACGAGCAGTACTTC. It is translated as CASSPPSSYEQYF.

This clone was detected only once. The CDR3 reads CASSLGQGRRETQYF. CDR3 DNA: TGTGCCAGCAGCTTAGGACAGGGACGGAGAGAGACCCAGTACTTC. This chain joins TRBV7-2 and TRBJ2-5; 7 nucleotides match TRBD1. The CDR3 is made up of 15 amino acids. Losses at the gene ends were 1 base for V and 4 bases for J; bases not matched to a gene: 6. Germline CDR1 is SGHTA and CDR2 is FQGNSA.

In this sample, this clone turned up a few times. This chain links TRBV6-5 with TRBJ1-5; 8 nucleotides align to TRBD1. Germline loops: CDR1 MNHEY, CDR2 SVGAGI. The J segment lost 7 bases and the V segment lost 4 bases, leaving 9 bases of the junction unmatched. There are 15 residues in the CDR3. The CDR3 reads CASSSGQALHQPQHF. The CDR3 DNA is TGTGCCAGCAGTTCGGGACAGGCGTTGCACCAGCCCCAGCATTTT.

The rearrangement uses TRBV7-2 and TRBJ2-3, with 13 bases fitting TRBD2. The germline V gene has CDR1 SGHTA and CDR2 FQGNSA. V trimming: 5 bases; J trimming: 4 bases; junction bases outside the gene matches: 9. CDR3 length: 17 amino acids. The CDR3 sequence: CASSPLTSGGWADTQYF. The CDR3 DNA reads TGTGCCAGCAGCCCCCTGACTAGCGGGGGGTGGGCAGATACGCAGTATTTT.

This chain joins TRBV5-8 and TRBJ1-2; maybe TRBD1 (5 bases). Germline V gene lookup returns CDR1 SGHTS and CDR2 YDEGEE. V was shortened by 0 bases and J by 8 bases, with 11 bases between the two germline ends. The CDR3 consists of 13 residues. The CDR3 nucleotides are TGTGCCAGCAGCTTGGGTCAGGGTAACGGCTACACCTTC. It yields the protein CASSLGQGNGYTF.

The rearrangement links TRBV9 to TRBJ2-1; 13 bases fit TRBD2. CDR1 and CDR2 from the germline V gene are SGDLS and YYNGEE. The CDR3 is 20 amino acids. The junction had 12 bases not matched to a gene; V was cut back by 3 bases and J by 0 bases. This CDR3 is CASSARLAGGSRFSYNEQFF. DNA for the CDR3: TGTGCCAGCAGCGCCCGACTAGCGGGAGGCTCAAGGTTCTCCTACAATGAGCAGTTCTTC. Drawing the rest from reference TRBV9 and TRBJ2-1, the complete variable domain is DSGVTQTPKHLITATGQRVTLRCSPRSGDLSVYWYQQSLDQGLQFLIQYYNGEERAKGNILERFSAQQFPDLHSELNLSSLELGDSALYFCASSARLAGGSRFSYNEQFFGPGTRLTVL.

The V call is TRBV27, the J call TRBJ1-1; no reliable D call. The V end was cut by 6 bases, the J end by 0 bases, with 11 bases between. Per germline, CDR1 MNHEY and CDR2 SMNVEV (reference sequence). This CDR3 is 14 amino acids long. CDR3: CASRFAGLNTEAFF. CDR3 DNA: TGTGCCAGCAGATTTGCCGGGTTGAACACTGAAGCTTTCTTT.

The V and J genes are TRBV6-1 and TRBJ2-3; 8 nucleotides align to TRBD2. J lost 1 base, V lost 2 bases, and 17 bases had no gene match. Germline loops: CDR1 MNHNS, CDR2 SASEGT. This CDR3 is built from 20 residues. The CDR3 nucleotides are TGTGCCAGCAGTGAATTCCTCCCTGGACTAGCACCCAAGCGCACAGATACGCAGTATTTT. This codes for CASSEFLPGLAPKRTDTQYF.

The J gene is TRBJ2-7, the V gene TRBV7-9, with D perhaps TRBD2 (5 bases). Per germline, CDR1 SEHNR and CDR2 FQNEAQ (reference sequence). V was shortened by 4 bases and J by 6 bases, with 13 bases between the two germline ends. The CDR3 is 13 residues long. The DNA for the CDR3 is TGTGCCAGCAGCTCCTGGAGGACGGGCGAGCAGTACTTC. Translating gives CASSSWRTGEQYF.

The CDR3 is CASSVGIGGTGELFF. CDR3 sequence (DNA): TGTGCCAGCAGCGTAGGGATAGGGGGAACCGGGGAGCTGTTTTTT. The chain employs TRBV9 and TRBJ2-2; possible D gene TRBD1, 6 bases. CDR1 and CDR2 (germline): SGDLS, YYNGEE. The CDR3 runs 15 residues. Trimming took off 0 bases at V and 5 bases at J, with 11 bases between the two ends.

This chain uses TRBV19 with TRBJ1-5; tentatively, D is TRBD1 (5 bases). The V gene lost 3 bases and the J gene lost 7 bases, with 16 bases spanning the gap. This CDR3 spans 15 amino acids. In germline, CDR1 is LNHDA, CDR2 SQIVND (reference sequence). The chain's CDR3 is CASSILAGYNQPQHF. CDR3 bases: TGTGCCAGTAGTATTCTTGCAGGGTATAACCAGCCCCAGCATTTT.

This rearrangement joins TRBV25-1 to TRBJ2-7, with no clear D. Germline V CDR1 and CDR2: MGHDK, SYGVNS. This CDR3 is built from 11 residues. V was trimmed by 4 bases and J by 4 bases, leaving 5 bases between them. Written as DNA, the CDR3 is TGTGCCAGCAGTGTACAGTACGAGCAGTACTTC. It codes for CASSVQYEQYF.

The CDR3 here is CASSGGTSGSSYYNEQFF. The CDR3 DNA reads as TGCGCCAGCAGCGGGGGGACTAGCGGCAGCTCCTACTACAATGAGCAGTTCTTC. V and J are TRBV5-1 and TRBJ2-1; 11 bases line up with TRBD2. There are 18 residues in the CDR3. CDR1 is SGHRS and CDR2 is YFSETQ in the germline V gene. Germline trimming cut 4 bases from V and 3 bases from J; bases unmatched to any gene: 12.

The CDR3 sequence is CASSYYQETQYF. The CDR3 DNA is TGTGCCAGCAGTTACTACCAGGAAACCCAGTACTTC. The chain carries TRBV6-6 and TRBJ2-5; no firm D call. Trimming pared 1 base from V and 8 bases from J, leaving 8 bases between. Germline loops: CDR1 MNHNY, CDR2 SVGAGI (reference sequence). The CDR3 runs to 12 residues.

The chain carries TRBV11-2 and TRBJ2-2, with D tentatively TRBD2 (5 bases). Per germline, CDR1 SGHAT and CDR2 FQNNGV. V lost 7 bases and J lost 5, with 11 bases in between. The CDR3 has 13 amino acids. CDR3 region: CASKRAETGELFF. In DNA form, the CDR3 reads TGTGCCAGCAAGAGGGCGGAGACCGGGGAGCTGTTTTTT.

This chain's CDR3 is CASSLAGGYTGELFF. The DNA of the CDR3 is TGCGCCAGCAGCTTGGCAGGGGGCTACACCGGGGAGCTGTTTTTT. The chain uses TRBV5-1 and TRBJ2-2; 8 bases fit TRBD1. Trimming at V came to 0 bases and at J to 3 bases, leaving 1 base not matched to a gene. The CDR3 has 15 amino acids. Germline assignment: CDR1 SGHRS and CDR2 YFSETQ.

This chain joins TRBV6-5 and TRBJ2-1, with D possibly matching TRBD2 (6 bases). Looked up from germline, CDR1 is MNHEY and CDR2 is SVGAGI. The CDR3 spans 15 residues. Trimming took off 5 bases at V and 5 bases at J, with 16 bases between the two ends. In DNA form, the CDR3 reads TGTGCCAGCAGTGCCCCGGGACTTCTCGACAATGAGCAGTTCTTC. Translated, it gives CASSAPGLLDNEQFF.

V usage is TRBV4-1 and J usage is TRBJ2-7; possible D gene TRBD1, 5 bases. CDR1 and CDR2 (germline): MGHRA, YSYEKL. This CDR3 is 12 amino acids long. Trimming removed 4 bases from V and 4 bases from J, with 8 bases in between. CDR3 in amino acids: CASSPTDYEQYF. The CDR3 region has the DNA TGCGCCAGCAGCCCGACAGATTACGAGCAGTACTTC.

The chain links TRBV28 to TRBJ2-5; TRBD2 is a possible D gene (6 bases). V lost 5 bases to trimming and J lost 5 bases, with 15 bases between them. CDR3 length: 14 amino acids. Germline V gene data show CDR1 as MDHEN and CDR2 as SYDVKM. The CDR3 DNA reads TGTGCCAGCAGTCCCTCTGGTGGGGGGGAGACCCAGTACTTC. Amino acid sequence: CASSPSGGGETQYF.

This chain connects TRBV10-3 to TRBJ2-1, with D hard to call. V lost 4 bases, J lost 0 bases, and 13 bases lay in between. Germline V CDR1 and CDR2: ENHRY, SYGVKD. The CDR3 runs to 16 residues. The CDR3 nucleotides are TGTGCCATCAGTGGATGGGCAGGTAGCTCCTACAATGAGCAGTTCTTC. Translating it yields CAISGWAGSSYNEQFF.

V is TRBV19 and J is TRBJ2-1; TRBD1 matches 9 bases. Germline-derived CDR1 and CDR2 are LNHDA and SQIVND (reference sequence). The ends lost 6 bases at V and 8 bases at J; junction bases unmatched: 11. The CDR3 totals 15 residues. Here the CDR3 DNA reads TGTGCCAGTAGCATGCGTGGGACAGGGCTCGATGAGCAGTTCTTC. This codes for CASSMRGTGLDEQFF.

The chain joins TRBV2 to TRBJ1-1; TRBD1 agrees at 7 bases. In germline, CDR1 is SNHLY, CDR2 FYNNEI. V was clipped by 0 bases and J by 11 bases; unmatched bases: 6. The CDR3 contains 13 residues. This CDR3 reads CASSEAEGAMAFF. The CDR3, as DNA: TGTGCCAGCAGTGAAGCCGAGGGGGCCATGGCTTTCTTT. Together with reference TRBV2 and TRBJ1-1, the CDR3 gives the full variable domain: EPEVTQTPSHQVTQMGQEVILRCVPISNHLYFYWYRQILGQKVEFLVSFYNNEISEKSEIFDDQFSVERPDGSNFTLKIRSTKLEDSAMYFCASSEAEGAMAFFGQGTRLTVV.

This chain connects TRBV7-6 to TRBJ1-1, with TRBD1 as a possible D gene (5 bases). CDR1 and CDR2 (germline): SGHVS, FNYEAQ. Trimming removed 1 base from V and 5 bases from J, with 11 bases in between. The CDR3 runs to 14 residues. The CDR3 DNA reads TGTGCCAGCAGCTTAGGTCAGGGATGGACTGAAGCTTTCTTT. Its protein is CASSLGQGWTEAFF.

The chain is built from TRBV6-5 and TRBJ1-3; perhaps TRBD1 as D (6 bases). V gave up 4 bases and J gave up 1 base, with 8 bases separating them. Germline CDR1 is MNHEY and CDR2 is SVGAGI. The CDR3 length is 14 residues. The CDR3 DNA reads TGTGCCAGCAGTTTACAGGGTTCTGGAAACACCATATATTTT. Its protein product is CASSLQGSGNTIYF.

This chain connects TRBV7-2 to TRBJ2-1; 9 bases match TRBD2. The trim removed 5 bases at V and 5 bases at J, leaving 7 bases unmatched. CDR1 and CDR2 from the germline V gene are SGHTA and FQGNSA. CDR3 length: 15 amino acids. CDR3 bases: TGTGCCAGCAGCGGCGGGACTAGCTTCCACAATGAGCAGTTCTTC. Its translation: CASSGGTSFHNEQFF.

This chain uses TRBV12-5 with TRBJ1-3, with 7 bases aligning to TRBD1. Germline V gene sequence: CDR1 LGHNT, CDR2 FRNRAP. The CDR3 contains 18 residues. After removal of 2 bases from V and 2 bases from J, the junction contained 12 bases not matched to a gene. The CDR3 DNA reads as TGTGCTAGTGGTTTGACGCTGACAGGGAAACCTCCTGGAAACACCATATATTTT. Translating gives CASGLTLTGKPPGNTIYF.